Below, 26 T cell receptor beta chains from the same sample are listed, as sequenced in a study of T-cell reconstitution after alpha-beta-depleted transplantation in children. Library preparation (for TCRbeta) was performed with unique molecular identifiers. MiXCR was run by TCRdb on the PCR reads, yielding one entry per CDR3 protein. Of around 300,000 distinct CDR3 sequences listed, 9.5% to 13% are singletons. This sample comprised peripheral blood, obtained 180 days after TCRalphabeta/CD19-depleted stem cell transplant. Receptor source: a male patient under 10 years old who had a stem cell transplant for chronic granulomatous disease, so the T cells may come from the graft donor.

This clonotype was picked up a small number of times. The chain combines TRBV3-1 with TRBJ2-3, with 10 bases fitting TRBD2. J gave up 7 bases and V 0 bases, and 7 bases lay outside the gene matches. CDR1 is LGHDT, CDR2 YNNKEL, per germline (reference sequence). There are 16 residues in the CDR3. The chain's CDR3 is CASSQDSGGAFNTQYF. CDR3 in DNA: TGTGCCAGCAGCCAAGACAGCGGGGGGGCCTTTAATACGCAGTATTTT.

In its sample, this clonotype was seen many times. The chain employs TRBV11-2 and TRBJ2-7; TRBD1 aligns across 8 bases. J lost 5 bases, V lost 5 bases, and 8 bases had no gene match. The CDR3 is 14 amino acids. Germline V gives CDR1 SGHAT, CDR2 FQNNGV. The CDR3 protein is CASSRGTGLDEQYF. The CDR3 DNA is TGTGCCAGCAGCAGAGGGACAGGTCTTGACGAGCAGTACTTC.

This clonotype was picked up many times. The rearrangement joins TRBV20-1 to TRBJ2-1; tentatively, D is TRBD2 (5 bases). The CDR3 totals 14 residues. Germline CDR1 and CDR2: DFQATT and SNEGSKA (reference sequence). Trimming pared 5 bases from V and 6 bases from J, leaving 17 bases between. The CDR3 is CSAAGIGYINEQFF. The CDR3 DNA reads TGCAGTGCTGCCGGGATAGGCTATATCAATGAGCAGTTCTTC.

This clonotype was found many times. This sequence joins TRBV3-1 and TRBJ2-3; unclear D gene. CDR1 and CDR2 (germline): LGHDT, YNNKEL (reference sequence). V was cut by 0 bases and J by 2 bases, with 15 bases left in between. The CDR3 sequence is 17 residues long. The CDR3 DNA sequence: TGTGCCAGCAGCCAAGATCCCTCTATCGAACCCACAGATACGCAGTATTTT. It yields the protein CASSQDPSIEPTDTQYF.

This clonotype has ten or more counts. The chain couples TRBV5-1 to TRBJ2-7, with 8 bases fitting TRBD2. J was trimmed by 2 bases and V by 0 bases; bases with no gene match: 1. The CDR3 has 14 residues. Germline V gene lookup returns CDR1 SGHRS and CDR2 YFSETQ. In nucleotides, the CDR3 is TGCGCCAGCAGCTTGGTTAGCGGGACCTACGAGCAGTACTTC. This codes for CASSLVSGTYEQYF.

This clonotype was counted ten times or more. The chain joins TRBV28 to TRBJ2-5; 11 nucleotides line up with TRBD2. This CDR3 contains 14 residues. V shed 10 bases, J shed 5 bases, and the junction held 9 bases outside the gene matches. From germline, CDR1 is MDHEN and CDR2 SYDVKM. CDR3 nucleotides: TGTGCCACCCTAGCGGGAGGCCGGGGGGAGACCCAGTACTTC. Its protein product is CATLAGGRGETQYF.

There are many counts of this clonotype. V usage is TRBV29-1 and J usage is TRBJ1-2, with 8 bases identical to TRBD1. The junction had 13 bases not matched to a gene; V was cut back by 3 bases and J by 4 bases. CDR3 length: 16 residues. Germline-derived CDR1 and CDR2 are SQVTM and ANQGSEA. In nucleotides, the CDR3 is TGCAGCGTTGATTATCTAGGGACAGGTTCCTTCTATGGCTACACCTTC. Protein product: CSVDYLGTGSFYGYTF.

This clonotype has at least ten counts. The V gene is TRBV4-2, the J gene TRBJ2-3, with D perhaps being TRBD1 or TRBD2 (5 bases each). This CDR3 has 16 amino acids. The germline V gene encodes CDR1 LGHNA and CDR2 YNFKEQ. V lost 1 base and J lost 9, with 20 bases in between. The CDR3 loop is CASSQVGFGDLGTQYF. CDR3 DNA sequence: TGTGCCAGCAGCCAAGTGGGTTTCGGGGACCTCGGAACGCAGTATTTT.

This clonotype was recorded many times. DNA for the CDR3: TGCAGTGCTAACAGGGGTGTGACCCAGTACTTC. Protein sequence: CSANRGVTQYF. The chain uses TRBV20-1 and TRBJ2-5, with 7 bases matching TRBD1. The length of the CDR3 is 11 residues. Looked up from germline, CDR1 is DFQATT and CDR2 is SNEGSKA (reference sequence). The V gene end was trimmed by 4 bases and the J gene end by 7 bases; junction bases not matched to a gene: 3.

This clonotype has at least ten counts. The rearrangement links TRBV10-3 to TRBJ2-3; tentatively, D is TRBD2 (6 bases). V was pared by 10 bases and J by 0 bases, with 23 bases between. This CDR3 has 17 residues. Germline assignment: CDR1 ENHRY and CDR2 SYGVKD. The CDR3 loop is CATKGLAREPSTDTQYF. The CDR3 DNA reads TGTGCCACTAAGGGGCTAGCGAGAGAACCTAGCACAGATACGCAGTATTTT.

CDR3 sequence reads: CASSRSGQPYEQYF. The DNA for the CDR3 is TGTGCCAGCAGTCGCTCGGGACAGCCCTACGAGCAGTACTTC. The rearrangement joins TRBV27 to TRBJ2-7; 7 positions match TRBD1. Germline V gene sequence: CDR1 MNHEY, CDR2 SMNVEV (reference sequence). The length of the CDR3 is 14 residues. The V segment lost 5 bases and the J segment 2 bases; nucleotides outside the gene matches: 6.

This clonotype was recorded at least ten times. The V gene is TRBV29-1, the J gene TRBJ1-1; D gene uncertain. The CDR3 runs 12 residues. CDR1 is SQVTM, CDR2 ANQGSEA, per germline. V lost 4 bases and J 1 base, leaving 7 bases between the germline ends. CDR3: CSVGYSNTEAFF. In DNA form, the CDR3 reads TGCAGCGTTGGATACTCGAACACTGAAGCTTTCTTT.

This clonotype was found many times. The chain is built from TRBV20-1 and TRBJ2-7; D not resolved. V lost 3 bases and J 3 bases, leaving 15 bases between the germline ends. The germline V gene encodes CDR1 DFQATT and CDR2 SNEGSKA (reference sequence). This CDR3 is built from 14 residues. CDR3 DNA: TGCAGTGCTAGCCGCCCCTTCCTAGACTACGAGCAGTACTTC. Its translation: CSASRPFLDYEQYF.

The sample holds many counts of this clonotype. The chain links TRBV29-1 to TRBJ2-3; D may match TRBD1 or TRBD2 (5 bases each). In germline, CDR1 is SQVTM, CDR2 ANQGSEA. The germline V and J ends were trimmed by 7 bases and 5 bases, with 7 bases remaining between them. The CDR3 loop spans 10 amino acids. CDR3 amino acids: CSAGGDTQYF. As DNA, the CDR3 is TGCAGCGCTGGGGGAGATACGCAGTATTTT.

This clonotype was picked up many times. The chain has TRBV20-1 and TRBJ1-5; D may be TRBD1 (5 bases). The V gene lost 0 bases and the J gene lost 7 bases, with 16 bases spanning the gap. The CDR3 has 15 amino acids. CDR1 and CDR2 (germline): DFQATT, SNEGSKA (reference sequence). CDR3 nucleotide sequence: TGCAGTGCTAGAGATCCTGGGGCACCAGGGCAGCCCCAGCATTTT. As protein: CSARDPGAPGQPQHF.

This clonotype was recorded many times. In nucleotides, the CDR3 is TGCAGTGCTAGCGCGTATACTCAGCCCCAGCATTTT. Its translation is CSASAYTQPQHF. The chain employs TRBV20-1 and TRBJ1-5, with D uncertain. Germline CDR1 DFQATT, CDR2 SNEGSKA (reference sequence). This CDR3 is built from 12 residues. The V end was cut by 3 bases, the J end by 6 bases, with 9 bases between.

This clonotype has a count of ten or more. This chain joins TRBV12-3 or TRBV12-4 and TRBJ2-3; D ambiguous. Trimming removed 2 bases from V and 4 bases from J, with 4 bases in between. The CDR3 extends over 12 amino acids. This chain's CDR3 is CASSLTPDTQYF. CDR3 in DNA: TGTGCCAGCAGTTTAACCCCAGATACGCAGTATTTT.

This chain connects TRBV11-1 to TRBJ2-7, with TRBD2 matching 10 bases. J gave up 0 bases and V 5 bases, and 4 bases lay outside the gene matches. Germline V gene data show CDR1 as SGHAT and CDR2 as FQDESV (reference sequence). CDR3 length: 15 amino acids. The CDR3 coding sequence is TGTGCCAGCAGCAAAAGCGGGAGGGTCTCCTACGAGCAGTACTTC. This translates into CASSKSGRVSYEQYF.

This clonotype showed up just once. This sequence may be a read error, since a much larger clone differs from it by one base. The chain joins TRBV5-1 to TRBJ2-7; 12 bases are shared with TRBD1. There are 14 residues in the CDR3. In germline, CDR1 is SGHRS, CDR2 YFSETQ. The CDR3 sequence: CVSSLGTGGREQYF. The CDR3 nucleotides read TGCGTCAGCAGCTTGGGGACAGGGGGCCGGGAGCAGTACTTC.

This clonotype was counted many times. The V gene is TRBV29-1, the J gene TRBJ2-7; D uncertain. The V gene lost 4 bases and the J gene lost 2 bases, with 12 bases spanning the gap. The CDR3 totals 13 residues. The germline V gene has CDR1 SQVTM and CDR2 ANQGSEA. The DNA of the CDR3 is TGCAGCGTTGGCGGTATAGCCCCCTACGAGCAGTACTTC. It specifies CSVGGIAPYEQYF.

At least ten counts were recorded for this clonotype. This chain connects TRBV11-2 to TRBJ2-2; D is perhaps TRBD1 or TRBD2 (5 bases each). V lost 1 base and J lost 4, with 16 bases in between. CDR3 length equals 17 residues. CDR1 and CDR2 (germline): SGHAT, FQNNGV. This CDR3 reads CASSLVIGGVGTGELFF. CDR3 in DNA: TGTGCCAGCAGCTTAGTTATTGGGGGAGTGGGCACCGGGGAGCTGTTTTTT.

Ten or more counts support this clonotype. This chain connects TRBV28 to TRBJ1-5; D perhaps matches TRBD1 (5 bases). CDR3 size: 14 residues. Germline CDR1 and CDR2: MDHEN and SYDVKM. Trimming cost V 7 bases and J 7 bases, with 17 bases left between them. CDR3 bases: TGTGCCAGCACCGTCCCAGGGTTTGAACAGCCCCAGCATTTT. This translates into CASTVPGFEQPQHF.

V usage is TRBV10-3 and J usage is TRBJ2-1; 10 bases match TRBD2. Germline assignment: CDR1 ENHRY and CDR2 SYGVKD. Germline trimming cut 4 bases from V and 8 bases from J; bases unmatched to any gene: 11. The length of the CDR3 is 16 residues. Here the CDR3 DNA reads TGTGCCATCAGTGGTCAGCTAGCGGGAGTAGCTGATGAGCAGTTCTTC. Protein sequence: CAISGQLAGVADEQFF.

In its sample, this clonotype was seen many times. The J gene is TRBJ2-3, the V gene TRBV4-3; 7 bases fit TRBD1. CDR1 LGHNA and CDR2 YSLEER come from the germline V gene. The CDR3 has 15 amino acids. The V and J ends lost 0 bases and 4 bases, in that order; junction bases with no gene match: 4. The CDR3 sequence is CASSQETTGADTQYF. The DNA of the CDR3 is TGCGCCAGCAGCCAAGAGACCACAGGGGCAGATACGCAGTATTTT.

At least ten counts were recorded for this clonotype. The chain carries TRBV10-3 and TRBJ1-2; D might be TRBD1 (5 bases). Per the germline V gene, CDR1 is ENHRY and CDR2 is SYGVKD. The CDR3 is 15 residues long. Deletions cut 2 bases from V and 4 bases from J, with 14 bases between. CDR3 protein: CAISEPNRGVYGYTF. The CDR3 DNA follows: TGTGCCATCAGTGAGCCCAACCGGGGGGTCTATGGCTACACCTTC.

Many counts were recorded for this clonotype. The gene calls are TRBV12-3 or TRBV12-4 and TRBJ2-6; 8 bases map to TRBD1. With 3 bases clipped from V and 2 bases from J, the junction kept 9 bases outside the gene matches. CDR3 length equals 18 residues. The CDR3 DNA reads as TGTGCCAGCAGTTTGGGTCAGGGGGCGAACGCTGGGGCCAACGTCCTGACTTTC. Amino acids: CASSLGQGANAGANVLTF.